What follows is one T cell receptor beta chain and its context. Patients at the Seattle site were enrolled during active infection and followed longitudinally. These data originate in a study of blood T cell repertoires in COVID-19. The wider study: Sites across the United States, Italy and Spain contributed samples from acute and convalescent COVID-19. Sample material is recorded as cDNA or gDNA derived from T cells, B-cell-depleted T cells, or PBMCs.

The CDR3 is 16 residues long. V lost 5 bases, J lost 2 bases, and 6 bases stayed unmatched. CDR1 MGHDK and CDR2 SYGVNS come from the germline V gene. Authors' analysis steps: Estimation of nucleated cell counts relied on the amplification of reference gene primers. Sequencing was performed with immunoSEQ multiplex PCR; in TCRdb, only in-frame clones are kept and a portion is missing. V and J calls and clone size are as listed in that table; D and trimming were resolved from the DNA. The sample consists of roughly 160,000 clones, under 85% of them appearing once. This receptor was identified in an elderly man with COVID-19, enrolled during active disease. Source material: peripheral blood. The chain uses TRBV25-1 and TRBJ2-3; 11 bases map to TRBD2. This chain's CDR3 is CASSLLAGAVTDTQYF. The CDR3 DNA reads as TGTGCCAGCAGTCTACTAGCGGGAGCCGTCACAGATACGCAGTATTTT.